The clone carrying this TCR beta chain was recorded many times. Its antigen is as yet unknown. This sample is part of a study of beta chain features in type 1 diabetes. Study information: Patients did not differ from healthy donors in age, gender or cell yield.

General study points: Cells that show high TCR expression could be over-represented by cDNA sequencing. TCRB CDR3 length was moderately but significantly reduced in all four CD4+ subsets of Type 1 diabetes patients. Among type 1 diabetes patients, VDJ junctions had fewer insertions and more deletions.

Expressed TCRB transcripts were sequenced because the entire RNA isolate underwent reverse transcription. Method: immunoSEQ multiplex PCR; TCRdb's copy keeps in-frame clones and lacks some. The sample lists about 340,000 clones; roughly a tenth were seen once. Sorted populations all had greater than 98% purity. This CDR3 is built from 13 residues. Germline V gives CDR1 SNHLY, CDR2 FYNNEI. The ends were cut back, 7 bases at V and 7 bases at J, with 13 bases in the middle. Sequenced: central memory CD4+ T cells from blood. The chain couples TRBV2 to TRBJ1-4, with TRBD1 as a possible D gene (5 bases). The TCR originated in a man under 40 with type 1 diabetes. CDR3 in amino acids: CASTGVDREKLFF. The DNA of the CDR3 is TGTGCCAGCACGGGGGTAGATCGTGAAAAACTGTTTTTT.